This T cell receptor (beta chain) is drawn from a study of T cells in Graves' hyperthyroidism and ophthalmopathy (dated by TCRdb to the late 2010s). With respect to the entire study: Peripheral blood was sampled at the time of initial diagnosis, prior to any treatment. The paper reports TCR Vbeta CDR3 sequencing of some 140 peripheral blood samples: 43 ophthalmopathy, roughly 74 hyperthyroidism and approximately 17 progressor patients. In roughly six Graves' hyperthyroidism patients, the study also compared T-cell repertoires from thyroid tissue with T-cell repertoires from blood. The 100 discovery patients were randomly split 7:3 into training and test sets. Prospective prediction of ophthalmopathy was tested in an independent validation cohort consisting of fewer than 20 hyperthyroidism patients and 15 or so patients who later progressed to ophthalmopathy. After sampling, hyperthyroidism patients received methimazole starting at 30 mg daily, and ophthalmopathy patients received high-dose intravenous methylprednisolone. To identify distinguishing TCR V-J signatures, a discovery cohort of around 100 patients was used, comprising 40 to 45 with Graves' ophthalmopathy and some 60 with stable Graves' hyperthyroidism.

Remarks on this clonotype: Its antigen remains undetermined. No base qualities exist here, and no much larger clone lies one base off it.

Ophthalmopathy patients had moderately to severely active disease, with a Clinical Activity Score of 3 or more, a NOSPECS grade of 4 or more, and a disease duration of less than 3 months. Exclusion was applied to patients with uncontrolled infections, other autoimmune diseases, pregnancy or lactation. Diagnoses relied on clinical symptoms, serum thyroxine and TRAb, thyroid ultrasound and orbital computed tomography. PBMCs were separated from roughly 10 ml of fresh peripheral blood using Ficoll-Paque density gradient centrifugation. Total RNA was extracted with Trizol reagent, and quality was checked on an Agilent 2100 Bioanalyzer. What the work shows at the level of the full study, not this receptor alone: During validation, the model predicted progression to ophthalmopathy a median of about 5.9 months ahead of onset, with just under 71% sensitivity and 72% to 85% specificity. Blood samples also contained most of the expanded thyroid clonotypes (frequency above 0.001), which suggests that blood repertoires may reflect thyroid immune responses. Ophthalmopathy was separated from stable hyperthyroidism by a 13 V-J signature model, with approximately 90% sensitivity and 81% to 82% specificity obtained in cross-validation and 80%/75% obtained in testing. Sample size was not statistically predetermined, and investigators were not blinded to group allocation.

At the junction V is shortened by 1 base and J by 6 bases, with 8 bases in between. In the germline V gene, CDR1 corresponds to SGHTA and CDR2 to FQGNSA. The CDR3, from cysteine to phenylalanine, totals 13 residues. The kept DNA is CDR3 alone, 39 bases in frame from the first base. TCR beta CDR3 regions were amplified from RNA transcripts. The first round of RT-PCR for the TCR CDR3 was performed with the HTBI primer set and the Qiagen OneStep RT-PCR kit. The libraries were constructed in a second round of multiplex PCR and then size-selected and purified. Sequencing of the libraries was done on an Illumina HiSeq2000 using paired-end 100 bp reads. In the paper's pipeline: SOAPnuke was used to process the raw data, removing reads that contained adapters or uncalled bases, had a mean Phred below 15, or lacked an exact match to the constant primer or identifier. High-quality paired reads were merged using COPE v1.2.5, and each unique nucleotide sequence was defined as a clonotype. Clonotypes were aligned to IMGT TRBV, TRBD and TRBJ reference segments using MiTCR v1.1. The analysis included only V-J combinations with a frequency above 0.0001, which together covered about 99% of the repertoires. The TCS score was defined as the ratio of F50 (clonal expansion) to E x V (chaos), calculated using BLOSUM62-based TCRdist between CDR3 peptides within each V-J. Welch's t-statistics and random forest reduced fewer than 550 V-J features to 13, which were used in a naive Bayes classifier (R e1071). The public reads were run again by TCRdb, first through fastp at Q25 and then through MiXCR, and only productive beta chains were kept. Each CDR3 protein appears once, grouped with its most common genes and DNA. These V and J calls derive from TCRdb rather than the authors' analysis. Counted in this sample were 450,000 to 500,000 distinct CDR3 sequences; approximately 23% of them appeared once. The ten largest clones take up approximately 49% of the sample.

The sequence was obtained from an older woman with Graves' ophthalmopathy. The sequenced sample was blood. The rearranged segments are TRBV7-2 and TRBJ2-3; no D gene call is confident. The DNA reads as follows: TGTGCCAGCAGCTTAGGGTGGCGGGATACGCAGTATTTT. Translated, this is CASSLGWRDTQYF.